This T cell receptor beta chain is from a study of T cell responses to AZD1222 COVID-19 vaccine. Study-wide background: Second doses that came at about 4 or about 12 weeks were put together. Findings and caveats of the study: Vaccine-related CD4 TCRs covered spike, predominating at 160-218 and 743-854. Variant regions that are unmutated are reportedly the target of nearly half of spike-specific TCRs.

This clone was detected a few times. The antigen is not known. Profiling relied on immunoSEQ multiplex PCR, and the TCRdb table lists in-frame clones only, not all of them. The sample contains 95,000 to 150,000 clones, about 90% of which appear only once. Germline CDR1 SGDLS, CDR2 YYNGEE. The CDR3 has 13 residues. V was trimmed by 0 bases and J by 5 bases, leaving 8 bases between them. The chain joins TRBV9 to TRBJ1-1; D gene ambiguous. The TCR sequence derives from an adult in good health. The source material was peripheral blood, sampled on day 0 of AZD1222 vaccination. The CDR3 reads CASSVGAGTEAFF. The DNA of the CDR3 is TGTGCCAGCAGCGTAGGGGCTGGGACTGAAGCTTTCTTT.